This is a list of T cell receptor beta chains from one sample in a study of cytomegalovirus exposure and HLA in healthy donors. Clones were sequenced by immunoSEQ multiplex PCR, and TCRdb holds only the in-frame ones, with some missing. Found here are 130,000 to 150,000 clones; the top ten clones hold under 3.5%. The sample consisted of PBMCs. These TCRs come from a middle-aged man in good health and CMV-seronegative. Each CDR3 is given with its conserved first and last residue. The order of the fields is D gene, V gene, J gene, CDR3 DNA, CDR3 protein. A D gene is named only where the DNA matches it firmly.

d_call: -; v_call: TRBV5-4; j_call: TRBJ1-1; cdr3_nt: TGTGCCAGCAGCTTGAAGGGGGACACTGAAGCTTTCTTT; cdr3_aa: CASSLKGDTEAFF
d_call: -; v_call: TRBV5-4; j_call: TRBJ2-7; cdr3_nt: TGTGCCAGCAGCTTGGGCAGGGTCGGCGAGCAGTACTTC; cdr3_aa: CASSLGRVGEQYF
d_call: -; v_call: TRBV7-3; j_call: TRBJ1-1; cdr3_nt: TGTGCCAGCAGCTTCTTCCCAGGAGGAGCGGAAGCTTTCTTT; cdr3_aa: CASSFFPGGAEAFF
d_call: -; v_call: TRBV9; j_call: TRBJ2-7; cdr3_nt: TGTGCCAGCAGCGTGGGGAATGGGGAGTCCGAGCAGTACTTC; cdr3_aa: CASSVGNGESEQYF
d_call: TRBD1; v_call: TRBV11-2; j_call: TRBJ1-1; cdr3_nt: TGTGCCAGCAGCTTAGGGGGGACAGCGACTAAGGCTGAAGCTTTCTTT; cdr3_aa: CASSLGGTATKAEAFF
d_call: -; v_call: TRBV4-3; j_call: TRBJ1-6; cdr3_nt: TGCGCCAGCAGCCAAGAATACGGTTCACCCCTCCACTTT; cdr3_aa: CASSQEYGSPLHF
d_call: -; v_call: TRBV5-1; j_call: TRBJ2-1; cdr3_nt: TGCGCCAGCAGTCAGGGGAAGGTCAATGAGCAGTTCTTC; cdr3_aa: CASSQGKVNEQFF
d_call: TRBD1; v_call: TRBV5-5; j_call: TRBJ2-2; cdr3_nt: TGTGCCAGCAGCTTGGAACAGTCCCGGGACAGGTTTCGGACCGGGGAGCTGTTTTTT; cdr3_aa: CASSLEQSRDRFRTGELFF
d_call: -; v_call: TRBV18; j_call: TRBJ2-7; cdr3_nt: TGTGCCAGCTCAAACACAGGGGAGGTCCACGAGCAGTACTTC; cdr3_aa: CASSNTGEVHEQYF
d_call: -; v_call: TRBV28; j_call: TRBJ2-3; cdr3_nt: TGTGCCAGCAGTTTAGCGGCCTTAGATACGCAGTATTTT; cdr3_aa: CASSLAALDTQYF
d_call: TRBD2; v_call: TRBV27; j_call: TRBJ2-7; cdr3_nt: TGTGCCAGCAGGGGACTAGCGGGGCCCCAATACGAGCAGTACTTC; cdr3_aa: CASRGLAGPQYEQYF
d_call: -; v_call: TRBV7-9; j_call: TRBJ2-5; cdr3_nt: TGTGCCAGCAGCTTTTCGGACAGTCAAGAGACCCAGTACTTC; cdr3_aa: CASSFSDSQETQYF
d_call: -; v_call: TRBV12-5; j_call: TRBJ2-5; cdr3_nt: TGTGCTAGTGGTTTGGTCCGGACAATCCAAGAGACCCAGTACTTC; cdr3_aa: CASGLVRTIQETQYF
d_call: -; v_call: TRBV19; j_call: TRBJ1-4; cdr3_nt: TGTGCCAGTAGTGTCTCCGGGGGGAGGAATGAAAAACTGTTTTTT; cdr3_aa: CASSVSGGRNEKLFF
d_call: TRBD2; v_call: TRBV7-2; j_call: TRBJ2-3; cdr3_nt: TGTGCCAGCAGCTTTAGCGGGGGGGCAGGGGATACGCAGTATTTT; cdr3_aa: CASSFSGGAGDTQYF